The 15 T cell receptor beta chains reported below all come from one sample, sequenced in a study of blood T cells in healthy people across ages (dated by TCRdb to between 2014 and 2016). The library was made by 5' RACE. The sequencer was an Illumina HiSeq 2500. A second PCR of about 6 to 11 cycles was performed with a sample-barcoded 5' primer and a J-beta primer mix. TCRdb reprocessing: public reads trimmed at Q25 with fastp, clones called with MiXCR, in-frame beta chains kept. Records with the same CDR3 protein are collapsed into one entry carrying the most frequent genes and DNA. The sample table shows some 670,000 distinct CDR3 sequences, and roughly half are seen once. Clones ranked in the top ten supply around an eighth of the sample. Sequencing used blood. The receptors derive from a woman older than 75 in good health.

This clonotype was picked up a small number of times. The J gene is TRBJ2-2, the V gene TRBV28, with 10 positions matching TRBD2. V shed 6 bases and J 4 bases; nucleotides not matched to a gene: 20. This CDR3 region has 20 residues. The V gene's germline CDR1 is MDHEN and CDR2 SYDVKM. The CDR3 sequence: CASSLAAAGGRKGLTGELFF. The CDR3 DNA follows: TGTGCCAGCAGCTTGGCTGCAGCGGGAGGGAGGAAAGGGCTCACCGGGGAGCTGTTTTTT.

CDR3 residues: CASRGDRSLNSGANVLTF. CDR3 coding DNA: TGTGCCAGCCGGGGGGACAGGAGCCTTAACTCTGGGGCCAACGTCCTGACTTTC. V usage is TRBV11-1 and J usage is TRBJ2-6, with D maybe TRBD1 (8 bases). CDR3 length equals 18 residues. Germline loops: CDR1 SGHAT, CDR2 FQDESV (reference sequence). Trimming left V 8 bases short and J 0 bases short, with 20 bases between.

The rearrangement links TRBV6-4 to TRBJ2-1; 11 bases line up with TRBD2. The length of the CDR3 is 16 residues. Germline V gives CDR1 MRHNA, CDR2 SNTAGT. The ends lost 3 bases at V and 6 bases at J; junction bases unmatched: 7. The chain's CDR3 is CASSDQYSGGGNEQFF. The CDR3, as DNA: TGTGCCAGCAGTGATCAATATAGCGGGGGGGGCAATGAGCAGTTCTTC.

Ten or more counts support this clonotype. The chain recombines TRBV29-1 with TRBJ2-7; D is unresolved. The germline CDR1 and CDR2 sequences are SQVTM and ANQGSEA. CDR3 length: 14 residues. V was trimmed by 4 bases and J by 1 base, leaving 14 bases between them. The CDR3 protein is CSVGGNWGSYEQYF. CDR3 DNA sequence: TGCAGCGTTGGTGGCAATTGGGGTTCCTACGAGCAGTACTTC.

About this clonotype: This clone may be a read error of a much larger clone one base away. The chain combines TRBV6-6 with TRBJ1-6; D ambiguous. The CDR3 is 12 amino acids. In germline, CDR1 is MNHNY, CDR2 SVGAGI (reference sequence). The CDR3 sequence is CASSYWGSPPHF. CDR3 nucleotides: TGTGCCAGCAGTTACTGGGGTTCACCCCCCCACTTT.

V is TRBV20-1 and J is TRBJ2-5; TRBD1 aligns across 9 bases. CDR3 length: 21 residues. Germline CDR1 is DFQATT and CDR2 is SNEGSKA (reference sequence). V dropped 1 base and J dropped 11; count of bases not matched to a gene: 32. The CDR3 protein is CSARAGGEWNLQGATGDEQYF. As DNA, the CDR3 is TGCAGTGCTAGAGCCGGGGGTGAATGGAACTTACAGGGGGCAACTGGGGATGAGCAGTACTTC.

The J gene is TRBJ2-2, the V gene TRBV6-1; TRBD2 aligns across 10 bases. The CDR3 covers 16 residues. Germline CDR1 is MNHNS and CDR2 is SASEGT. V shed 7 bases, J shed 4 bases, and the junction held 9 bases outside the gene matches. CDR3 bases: TGTGCCAGCAAGTCAGCGGGGGGGCAGGGCACCGGGGAGCTGTTTTTT. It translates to CASKSAGGQGTGELFF.

The CDR3 coding sequence is TGTGCCAGCAGCTTTGGTTTACCGCCCCCCTACAATGAGCAGTTCTTC. Translated, it gives CASSFGLPPPYNEQFF. The genes are TRBV5-4 and TRBJ2-1; unclear D gene. V was trimmed by 2 bases and J by 2 bases, leaving 14 bases between them. The CDR3 totals 16 residues. Germline loops: CDR1 SGHNT, CDR2 YYREEE (reference sequence). The full variable domain, in which reference TRBV5-4 and TRBJ2-1 provide the parts outside the CDR3, is ETGVTQSPTHLIKTRGQQVTLRCSSQSGHNTVSWYQQALGQGPQFIFQYYREEENGRGNFPPRFSGLQFPNYSSELNVNALELDDSALYLCASSFGLPPPYNEQFFGPGTRLTVL.

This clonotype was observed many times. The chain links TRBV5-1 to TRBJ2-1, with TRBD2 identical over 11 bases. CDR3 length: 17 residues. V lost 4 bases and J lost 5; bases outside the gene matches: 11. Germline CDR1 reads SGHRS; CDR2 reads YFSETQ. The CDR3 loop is CASSPGASGGKNNEQFF. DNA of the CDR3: TGCGCCAGCAGCCCTGGTGCTAGCGGGGGGAAAAACAATGAGCAGTTCTTC.

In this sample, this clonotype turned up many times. DNA of the CDR3: TGCAGCGTTGGGGGAGGGATGAGGGGATACAATGAGCAGTTCTTC. This codes for CSVGGGMRGYNEQFF. The chain employs TRBV29-1 and TRBJ2-1; 7 nucleotides match TRBD2. Trimming took 4 bases from V and 4 from J; bases not matched to a gene: 10. From germline, CDR1 is SQVTM and CDR2 ANQGSEA. This CDR3 is built from 15 residues.

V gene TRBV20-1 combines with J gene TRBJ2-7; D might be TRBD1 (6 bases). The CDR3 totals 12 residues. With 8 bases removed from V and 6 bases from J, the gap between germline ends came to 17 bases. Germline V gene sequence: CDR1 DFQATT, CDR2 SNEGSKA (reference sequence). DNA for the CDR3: TGCAGTCTAAGGGGACAATCCGTCGAGCAGTACTTC. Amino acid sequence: CSLRGQSVEQYF.

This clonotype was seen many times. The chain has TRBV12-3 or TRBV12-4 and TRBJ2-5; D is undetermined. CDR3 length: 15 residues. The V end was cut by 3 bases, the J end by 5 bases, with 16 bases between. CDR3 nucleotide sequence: TGTGCCAGCAGTTTTAGCCCCCTGGATAGGGAGACCCAGTACTTC. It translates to CASSFSPLDRETQYF.

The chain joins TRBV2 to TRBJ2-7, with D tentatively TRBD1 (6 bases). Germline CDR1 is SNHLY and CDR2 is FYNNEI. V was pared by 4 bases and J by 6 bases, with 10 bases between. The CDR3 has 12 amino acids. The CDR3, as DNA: TGTGCCAGCAGTGTAGGGACACGCGAGCAGTACTTC. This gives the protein CASSVGTREQYF.

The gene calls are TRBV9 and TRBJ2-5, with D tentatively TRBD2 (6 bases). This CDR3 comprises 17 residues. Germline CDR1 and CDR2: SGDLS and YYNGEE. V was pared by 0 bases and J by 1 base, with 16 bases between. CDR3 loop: CASSVAMIGGLQETQYF. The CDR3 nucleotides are TGTGCCAGCAGCGTAGCTATGATTGGGGGACTCCAAGAGACCCAGTACTTC.

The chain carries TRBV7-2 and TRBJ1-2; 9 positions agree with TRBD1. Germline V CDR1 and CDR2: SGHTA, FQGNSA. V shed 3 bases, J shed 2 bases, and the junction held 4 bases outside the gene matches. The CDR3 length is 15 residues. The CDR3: CASSLGQGKNYGYTF. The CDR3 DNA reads TGTGCCAGCAGCTTGGGACAGGGCAAAAACTATGGCTACACCTTC.